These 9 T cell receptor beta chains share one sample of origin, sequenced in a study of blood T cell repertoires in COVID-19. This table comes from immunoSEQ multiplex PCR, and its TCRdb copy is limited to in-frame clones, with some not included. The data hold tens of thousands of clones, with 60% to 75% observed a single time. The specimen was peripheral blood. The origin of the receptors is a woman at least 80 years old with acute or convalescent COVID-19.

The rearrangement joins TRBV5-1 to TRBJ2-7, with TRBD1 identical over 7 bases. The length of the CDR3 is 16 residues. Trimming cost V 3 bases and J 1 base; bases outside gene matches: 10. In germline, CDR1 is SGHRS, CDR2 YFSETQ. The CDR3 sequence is CASSSDSGGTSYEQYF. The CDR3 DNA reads TGCGCCAGCAGCTCTGACTCAGGGGGTACGTCCTACGAGCAGTACTTC. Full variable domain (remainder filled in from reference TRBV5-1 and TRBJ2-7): KAGVTQTPRYLIKTRGQQVTLSCSPISGHRSVSWYQQTPGQGLQFLFEYFSETQRNKGNFPGRFSGRQFSNSRSEMNVSTLELGDSALYLCASSSDSGGTSYEQYFGPGTRLTVT.

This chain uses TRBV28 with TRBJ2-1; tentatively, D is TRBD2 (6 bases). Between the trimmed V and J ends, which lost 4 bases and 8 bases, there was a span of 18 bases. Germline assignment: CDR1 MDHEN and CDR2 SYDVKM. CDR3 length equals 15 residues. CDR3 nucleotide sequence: TGTGCCAGCAGTTATAGCGGAGAGGGTGGGGATGAGCAGTTCTTC. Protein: CASSYSGEGGDEQFF.

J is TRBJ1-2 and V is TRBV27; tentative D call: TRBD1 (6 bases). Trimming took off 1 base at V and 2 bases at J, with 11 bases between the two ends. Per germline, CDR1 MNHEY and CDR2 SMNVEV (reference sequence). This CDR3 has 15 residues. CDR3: CASSLLGRGNYGYTF. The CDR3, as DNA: TGTGCCAGCAGTTTATTGGGCAGGGGAAACTATGGCTACACCTTC.

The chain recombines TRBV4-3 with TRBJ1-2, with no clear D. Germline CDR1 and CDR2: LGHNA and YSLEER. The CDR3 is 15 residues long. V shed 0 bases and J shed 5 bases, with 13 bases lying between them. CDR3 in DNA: TGCGCCAGCAGCCAAGATAGCACTGGGAGGTATGGCTACACCTTC. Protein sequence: CASSQDSTGRYGYTF.

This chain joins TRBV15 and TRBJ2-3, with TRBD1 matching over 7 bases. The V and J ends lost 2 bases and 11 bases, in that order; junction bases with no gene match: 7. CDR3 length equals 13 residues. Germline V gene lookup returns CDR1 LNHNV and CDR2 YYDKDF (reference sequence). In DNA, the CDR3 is TGTGCCACCAGCAGAACGGACAGGAGCGGGCAGTATTTT. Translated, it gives CATSRTDRSGQYF.

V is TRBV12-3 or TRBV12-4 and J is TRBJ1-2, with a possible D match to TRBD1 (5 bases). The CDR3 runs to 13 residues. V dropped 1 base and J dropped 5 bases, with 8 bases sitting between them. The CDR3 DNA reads TGTGCCAGCAGTTTAGAGGGGCAGTATGGCTACACCTTC. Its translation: CASSLEGQYGYTF.

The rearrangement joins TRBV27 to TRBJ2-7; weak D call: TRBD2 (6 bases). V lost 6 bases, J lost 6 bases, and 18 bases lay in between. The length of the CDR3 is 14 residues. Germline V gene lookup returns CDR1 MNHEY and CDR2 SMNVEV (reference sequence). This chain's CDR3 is CASSRLGGLAEQYF. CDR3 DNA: TGTGCCAGCAGCCGCCTCGGAGGGTTGGCCGAGCAGTACTTC.

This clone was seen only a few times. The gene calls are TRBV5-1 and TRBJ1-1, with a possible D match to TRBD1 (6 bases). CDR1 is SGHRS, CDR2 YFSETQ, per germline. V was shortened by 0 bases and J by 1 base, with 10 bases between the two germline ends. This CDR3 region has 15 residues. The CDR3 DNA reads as TGCGCCAGCAGCTTGGGACTACAGGGGAACACTGAAGCTTTCTTT. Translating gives CASSLGLQGNTEAFF.

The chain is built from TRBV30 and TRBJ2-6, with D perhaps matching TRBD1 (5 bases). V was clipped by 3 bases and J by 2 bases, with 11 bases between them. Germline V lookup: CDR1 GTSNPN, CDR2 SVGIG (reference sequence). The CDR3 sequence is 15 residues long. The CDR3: CAWSIQAPGANVLTF. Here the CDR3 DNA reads TGTGCCTGGAGCATACAGGCGCCTGGGGCCAACGTCCTGACTTTC.